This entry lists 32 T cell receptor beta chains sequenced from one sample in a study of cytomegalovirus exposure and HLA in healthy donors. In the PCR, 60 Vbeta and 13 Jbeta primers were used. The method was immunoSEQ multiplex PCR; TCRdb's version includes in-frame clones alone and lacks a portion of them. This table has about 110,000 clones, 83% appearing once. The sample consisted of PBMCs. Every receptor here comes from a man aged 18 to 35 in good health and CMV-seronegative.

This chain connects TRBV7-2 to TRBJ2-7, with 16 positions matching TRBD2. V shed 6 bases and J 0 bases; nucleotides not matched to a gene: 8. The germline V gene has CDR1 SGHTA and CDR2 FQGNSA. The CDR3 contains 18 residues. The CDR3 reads CASSIAGLAGGPSYEQYF. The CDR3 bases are TGTGCCAGCAGTATTGCGGGACTAGCGGGAGGGCCCTCCTACGAGCAGTACTTC.

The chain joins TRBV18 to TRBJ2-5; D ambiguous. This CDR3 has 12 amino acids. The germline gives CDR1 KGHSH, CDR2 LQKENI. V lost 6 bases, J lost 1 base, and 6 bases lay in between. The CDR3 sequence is CASSTGQETQYF. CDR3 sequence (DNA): TGTGCCAGCTCTACTGGCCAAGAGACCCAGTACTTC.

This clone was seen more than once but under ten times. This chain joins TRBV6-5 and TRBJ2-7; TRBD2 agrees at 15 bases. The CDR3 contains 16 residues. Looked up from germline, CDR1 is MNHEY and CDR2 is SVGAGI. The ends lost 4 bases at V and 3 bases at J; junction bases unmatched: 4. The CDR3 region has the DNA TGTGCCAGCAGTTCGGGGACTAGCGGGAGGATCTACGAGCAGTACTTC. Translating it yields CASSSGTSGRIYEQYF.

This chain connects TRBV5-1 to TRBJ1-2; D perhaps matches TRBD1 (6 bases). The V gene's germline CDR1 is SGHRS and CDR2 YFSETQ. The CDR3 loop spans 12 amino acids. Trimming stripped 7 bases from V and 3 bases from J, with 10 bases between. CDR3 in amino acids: CASRTEDYGYTF. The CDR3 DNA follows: TGCGCCAGCCGGACAGAAGACTATGGCTACACCTTC.

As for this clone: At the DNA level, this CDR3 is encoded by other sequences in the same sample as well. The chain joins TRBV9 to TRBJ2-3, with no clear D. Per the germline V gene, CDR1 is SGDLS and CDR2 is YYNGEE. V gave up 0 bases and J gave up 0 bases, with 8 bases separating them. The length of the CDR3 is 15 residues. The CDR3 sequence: CASSVALRSTDTQYF. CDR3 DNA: TGTGCCAGCAGCGTAGCTTTGCGGAGCACAGATACGCAGTATTTT.

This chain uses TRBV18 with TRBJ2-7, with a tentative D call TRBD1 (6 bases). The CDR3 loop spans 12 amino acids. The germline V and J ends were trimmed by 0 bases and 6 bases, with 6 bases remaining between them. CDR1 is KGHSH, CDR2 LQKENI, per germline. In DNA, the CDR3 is TGTGCCAGCTCACCACCAGGGGGCGAGCAGTACTTC. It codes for CASSPPGGEQYF.

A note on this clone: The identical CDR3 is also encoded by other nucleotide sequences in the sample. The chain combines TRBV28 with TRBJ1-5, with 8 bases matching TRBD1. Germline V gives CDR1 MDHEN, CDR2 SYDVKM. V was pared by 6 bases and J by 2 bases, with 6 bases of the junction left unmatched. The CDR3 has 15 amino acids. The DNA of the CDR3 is TGTGCCAGCAGCTCGGACAGGGCGGGCAATCAGCCCCAGCATTTT. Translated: CASSSDRAGNQPQHF. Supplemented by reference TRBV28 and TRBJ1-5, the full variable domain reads DVKVTQSSRYLVKRTGEKVFLECVQDMDHENMFWYRQDPGLGLRLIYFSYDVKMKEKGDIPEGYSVSREKKERFSLILESASTNQTSMYLCASSSDRAGNQPQHFGDGTRLSIL.

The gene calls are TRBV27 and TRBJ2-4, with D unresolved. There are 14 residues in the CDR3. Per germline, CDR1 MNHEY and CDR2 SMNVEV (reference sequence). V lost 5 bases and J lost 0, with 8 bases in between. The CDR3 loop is CASSADTAKNIQYF. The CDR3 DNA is TGTGCCAGCAGTGCCGACACAGCCAAAAACATTCAGTACTTC.

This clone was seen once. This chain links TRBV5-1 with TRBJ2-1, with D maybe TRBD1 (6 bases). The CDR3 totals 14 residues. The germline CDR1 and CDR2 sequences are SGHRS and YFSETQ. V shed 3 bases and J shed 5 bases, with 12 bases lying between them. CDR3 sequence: CASSSGTSNNEQFF. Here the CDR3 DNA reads TGCGCCAGCAGCTCCGGGACATCAAACAATGAGCAGTTCTTC.

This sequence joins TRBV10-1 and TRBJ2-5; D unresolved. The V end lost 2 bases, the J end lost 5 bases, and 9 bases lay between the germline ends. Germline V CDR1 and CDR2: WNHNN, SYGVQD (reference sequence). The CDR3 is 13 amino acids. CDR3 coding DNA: TGCGCCAGCAGTGAGGGTCTCGGTGAGACCCAGTACTTC. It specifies CASSEGLGETQYF.

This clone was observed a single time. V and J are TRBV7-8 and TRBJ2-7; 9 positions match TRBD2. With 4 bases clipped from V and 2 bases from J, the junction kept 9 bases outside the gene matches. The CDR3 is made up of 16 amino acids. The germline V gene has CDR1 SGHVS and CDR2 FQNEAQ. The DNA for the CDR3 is TGTGCCAGCAGCTCGTCTACTAGCGGGCTACCCTACGAGCAGTACTTC. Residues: CASSSSTSGLPYEQYF.

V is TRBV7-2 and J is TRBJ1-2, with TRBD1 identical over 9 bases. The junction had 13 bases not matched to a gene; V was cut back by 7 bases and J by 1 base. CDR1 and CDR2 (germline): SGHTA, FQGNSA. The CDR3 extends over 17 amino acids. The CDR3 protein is CASIPPGNRGLNYGYTF. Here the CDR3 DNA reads TGTGCCAGCATCCCCCCTGGGAACAGGGGGCTTAACTATGGCTACACCTTC.

The DNA of the CDR3 is TGTGCCAGCAGCTTAGGTTCGGGGTACGAGCAGTACTTC. It translates to CASSLGSGYEQYF. The V call is TRBV7-2, the J call TRBJ2-7; the D gene is possibly TRBD2 (5 bases). The V gene lost 1 base and the J gene lost 4 bases, with 8 bases spanning the gap. CDR3 length: 13 residues. Germline loops: CDR1 SGHTA, CDR2 FQGNSA.

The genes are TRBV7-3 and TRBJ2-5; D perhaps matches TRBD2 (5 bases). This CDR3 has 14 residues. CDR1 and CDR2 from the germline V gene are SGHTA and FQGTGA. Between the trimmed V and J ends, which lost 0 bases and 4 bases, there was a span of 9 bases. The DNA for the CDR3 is TGTGCCAGCAGCTTAACAGGAGAGGGAGAGACCCAGTACTTC. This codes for CASSLTGEGETQYF.

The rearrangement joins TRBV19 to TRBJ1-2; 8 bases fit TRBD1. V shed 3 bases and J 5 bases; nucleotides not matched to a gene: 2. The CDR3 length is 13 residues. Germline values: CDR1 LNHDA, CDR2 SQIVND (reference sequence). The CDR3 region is CASSIGTGYGYTF. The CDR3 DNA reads TGTGCCAGTAGTATTGGGACAGGTTATGGCTACACCTTC.

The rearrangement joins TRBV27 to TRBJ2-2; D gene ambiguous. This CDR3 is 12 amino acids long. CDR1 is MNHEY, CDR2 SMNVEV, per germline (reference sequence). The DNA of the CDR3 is TGTGCTCCCCTACGAAACACCGGGGAGCTGTTTTTT. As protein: CAPLRNTGELFF.

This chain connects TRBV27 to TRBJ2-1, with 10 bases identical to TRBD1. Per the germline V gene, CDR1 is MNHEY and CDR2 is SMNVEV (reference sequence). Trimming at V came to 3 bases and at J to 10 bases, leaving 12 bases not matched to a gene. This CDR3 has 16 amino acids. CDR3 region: CASSFIGTGDLGEQFF. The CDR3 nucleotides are TGTGCCAGCAGTTTTATTGGGACAGGGGACCTAGGGGAGCAGTTCTTC.

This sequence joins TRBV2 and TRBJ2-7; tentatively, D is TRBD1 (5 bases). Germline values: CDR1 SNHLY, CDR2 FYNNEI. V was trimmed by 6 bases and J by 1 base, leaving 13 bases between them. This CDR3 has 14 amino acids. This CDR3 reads CASSDSSLSYEQYF. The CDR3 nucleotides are TGTGCCAGCAGCGACAGCAGCTTATCCTACGAGCAGTACTTC. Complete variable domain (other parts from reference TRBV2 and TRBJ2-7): EPEVTQTPSHQVTQMGQEVILRCVPISNHLYFYWYRQILGQKVEFLVSFYNNEISEKSEIFDDQFSVERPDGSNFTLKIRSTKLEDSAMYFCASSDSSLSYEQYFGPGTRLTVT.

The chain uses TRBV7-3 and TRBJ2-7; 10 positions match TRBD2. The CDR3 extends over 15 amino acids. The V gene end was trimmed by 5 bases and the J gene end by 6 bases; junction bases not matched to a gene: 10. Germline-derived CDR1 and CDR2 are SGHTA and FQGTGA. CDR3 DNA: TGTGCCAGCAGCCTCAGCGGGAGGGCCTCTGGCGAGCAGTACTTC. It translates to CASSLSGRASGEQYF.

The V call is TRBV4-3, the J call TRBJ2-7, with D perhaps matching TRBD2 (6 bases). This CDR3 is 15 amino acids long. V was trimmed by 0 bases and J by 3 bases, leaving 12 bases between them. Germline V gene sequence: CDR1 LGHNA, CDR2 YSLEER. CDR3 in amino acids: CASSQDRGVYYEQYF. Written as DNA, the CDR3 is TGCGCCAGCAGCCAAGATCGCGGGGTTTACTACGAGCAGTACTTC.

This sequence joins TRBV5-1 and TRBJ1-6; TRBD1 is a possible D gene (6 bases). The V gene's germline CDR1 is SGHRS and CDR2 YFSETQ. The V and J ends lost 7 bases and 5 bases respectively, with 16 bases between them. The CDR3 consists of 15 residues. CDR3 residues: CASYAAPGDNSPLHF. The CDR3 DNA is TGCGCCAGCTACGCCGCCCCAGGGGATAATTCACCCCTCCACTTT.

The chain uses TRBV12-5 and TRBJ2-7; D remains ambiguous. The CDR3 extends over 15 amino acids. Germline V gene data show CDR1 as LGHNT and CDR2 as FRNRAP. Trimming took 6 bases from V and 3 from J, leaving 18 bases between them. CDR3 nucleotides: TGTGCTAGTGGACCCGCCCAGAACCAGCGCTACGAGCAGTACTTC. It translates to CASGPAQNQRYEQYF.

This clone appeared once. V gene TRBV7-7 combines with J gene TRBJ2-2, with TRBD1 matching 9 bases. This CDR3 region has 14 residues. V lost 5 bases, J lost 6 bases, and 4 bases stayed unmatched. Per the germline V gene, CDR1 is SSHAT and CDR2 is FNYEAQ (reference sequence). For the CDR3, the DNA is TGTGCCAGCAGCAAGGACAGGGGCTCCGGGGAGCTGTTTTTT. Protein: CASSKDRGSGELFF.

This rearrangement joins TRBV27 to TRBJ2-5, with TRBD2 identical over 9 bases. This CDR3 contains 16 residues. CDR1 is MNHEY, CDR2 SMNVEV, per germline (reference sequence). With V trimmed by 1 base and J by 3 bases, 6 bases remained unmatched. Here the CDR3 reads CASSLWAGGDKETQYF. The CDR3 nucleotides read TGTGCCAGCAGTTTATGGGCGGGGGGGGATAAAGAGACCCAGTACTTC.

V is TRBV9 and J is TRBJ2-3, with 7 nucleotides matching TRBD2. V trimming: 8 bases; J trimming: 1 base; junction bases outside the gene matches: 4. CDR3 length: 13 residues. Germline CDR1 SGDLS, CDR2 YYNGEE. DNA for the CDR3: TGTGCCAGTGAACGGGGGGGCACAGATACGCAGTATTTT. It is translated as CASERGGTDTQYF.

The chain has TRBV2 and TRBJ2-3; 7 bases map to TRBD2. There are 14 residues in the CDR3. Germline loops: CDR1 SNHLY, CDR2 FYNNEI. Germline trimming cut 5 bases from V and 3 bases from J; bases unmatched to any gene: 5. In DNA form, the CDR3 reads TGTGCCAGCAGTCGGGAGCGGGAAACAGATACGCAGTATTTT. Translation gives CASSRERETDTQYF.

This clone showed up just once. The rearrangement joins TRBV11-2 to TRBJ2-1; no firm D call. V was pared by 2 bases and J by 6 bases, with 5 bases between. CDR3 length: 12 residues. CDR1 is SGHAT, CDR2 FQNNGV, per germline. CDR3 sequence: CASSLFSNEQFF. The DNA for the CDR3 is TGTGCCAGCAGCTTATTCTCCAATGAGCAGTTCTTC. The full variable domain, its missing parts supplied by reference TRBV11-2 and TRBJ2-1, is EAGVAQSPRYKIIEKRQSVAFWCNPISGHATLYWYQQILGQGPKLLIQFQNNGVVDDSQLPKDRFSAERLKGVDSTLKIQPAKLEDSAVYLCASSLFSNEQFFGPGTRLTVL.

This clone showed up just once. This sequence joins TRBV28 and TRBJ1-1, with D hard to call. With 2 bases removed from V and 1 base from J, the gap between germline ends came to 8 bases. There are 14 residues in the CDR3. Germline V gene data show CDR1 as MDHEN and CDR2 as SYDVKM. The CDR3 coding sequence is TGTGCCAGCAGTTTAGAGGCCGCGAACACTGAAGCTTTCTTT. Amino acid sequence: CASSLEAANTEAFF.

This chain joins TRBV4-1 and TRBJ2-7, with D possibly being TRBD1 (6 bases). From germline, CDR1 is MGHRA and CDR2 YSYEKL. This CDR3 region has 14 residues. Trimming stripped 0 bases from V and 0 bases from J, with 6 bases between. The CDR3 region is CASSQEDSSYEQYF. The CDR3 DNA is TGCGCCAGCAGCCAAGAGGACAGCTCCTACGAGCAGTACTTC.

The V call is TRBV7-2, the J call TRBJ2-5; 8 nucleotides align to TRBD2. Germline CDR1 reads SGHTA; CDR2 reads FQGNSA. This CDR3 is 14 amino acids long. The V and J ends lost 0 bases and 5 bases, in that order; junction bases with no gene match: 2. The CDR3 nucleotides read TGTGCCAGCAGCTTAGCCGGGAGGGTCGAGACCCAGTACTTC. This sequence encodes CASSLAGRVETQYF.

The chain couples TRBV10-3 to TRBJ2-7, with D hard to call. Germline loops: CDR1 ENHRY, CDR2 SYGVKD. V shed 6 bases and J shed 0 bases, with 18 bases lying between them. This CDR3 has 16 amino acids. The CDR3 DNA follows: TGTGCCATCAGGGTTTCCTCTACCGAAGACTCCTACGAGCAGTACTTC. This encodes CAIRVSSTEDSYEQYF.

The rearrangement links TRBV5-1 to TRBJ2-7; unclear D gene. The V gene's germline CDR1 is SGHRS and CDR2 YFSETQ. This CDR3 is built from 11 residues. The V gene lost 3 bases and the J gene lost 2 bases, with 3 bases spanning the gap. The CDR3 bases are TGCGCCAGCAGCTCTCCCTACGAGCAGTACTTC. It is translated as CASSSPYEQYF.